The next 12 T cell receptor beta chains were all read from a single sample in a study of CD8 T cells in Susac syndrome. When the RNA was reverse transcribed, random hexamers were used with an input of roughly 0.45 to 1 ug. In TCRdb, the immunoSEQ multiplex PCR reads were re-called with MiXCR into one record per CDR3 protein. The repertoire holds tens of thousands of distinct CDR3 sequences, with 85% to 95% as singletons. Sequenced material: CD4+ T cells from PBMCs. These receptor sequences come from a human donor with Susac syndrome.

The V and J genes are TRBV30 and TRBJ2-2, with 7 bases aligning to TRBD1. The CDR3 runs to 13 residues. Germline CDR1 GTSNPN, CDR2 SVGIG (reference sequence). V lost 7 bases, J lost 2 bases, and 4 bases stayed unmatched. CDR3 nucleotides: TGTGCCTTAGACAGGGTAAACACCGGGGAGCTGTTTTTT. This codes for CALDRVNTGELFF.

This clonotype was counted a few times. CDR3: CSASSMNEQFF. CDR3 DNA: TGCAGTGCTTCCTCCATGAATGAGCAGTTCTTC. V is TRBV20-1 and J is TRBJ2-1; D unclear. Per the germline V gene, CDR1 is DFQATT and CDR2 is SNEGSKA (reference sequence). V was clipped by 5 bases and J by 7 bases, with 9 bases between them. The CDR3 is made up of 11 amino acids.

This sequence joins TRBV7-8 and TRBJ1-6; D remains ambiguous. Per the germline V gene, CDR1 is SGHVS and CDR2 is FQNEAQ. Trimming shortened V by 1 base and J by 10 bases, and 29 bases separated the two germline ends. This CDR3 is built from 20 residues. The CDR3 is CASSLVAVGDEGFTRSPLHF. DNA of the CDR3: TGTGCCAGCAGCTTAGTCGCGGTTGGCGATGAGGGATTCACTAGGTCACCCCTCCACTTT.

The V and J genes are TRBV6-2 or TRBV6-3 and TRBJ1-2; D perhaps matches TRBD1 (6 bases). The germline CDR1 and CDR2 sequences are MNHEY and SVGEGT. The CDR3 has 12 residues. The ends were cut back, 8 bases at V and 3 bases at J, with 10 bases in the middle. CDR3 coding DNA: TGTGCCAGCGGACAGCAACACTATGGCTACACCTTC. Amino acid sequence: CASGQQHYGYTF.

The chain uses TRBV12-3 or TRBV12-4 and TRBJ1-5; D gene unclear. The CDR3 consists of 14 residues. Trimming pared 3 bases from V and 5 bases from J, leaving 11 bases between. The CDR3 reads CASSFSAPYQPQHF. The DNA of the CDR3 is TGTGCCAGCAGTTTTTCGGCACCGTATCAGCCCCAGCATTTT.

This sequence joins TRBV23-1 and TRBJ1-2; no firm D call. TRBV23-1 is an open reading frame, and its role is uncertain. The ends were cut back, 4 bases at V and 9 bases at J, with 3 bases in the middle. The CDR3 is 9 residues long. Here the CDR3 reads CASSRSYTF. The DNA of the CDR3 is TGCGCCAGCAGTCGAAGCTACACCTTC.

This clonotype has only one observation. The chain combines TRBV7-2 with TRBJ2-1, with D uncertain. CDR3 length: 12 amino acids. Germline CDR1 reads SGHTA; CDR2 reads FQGNSA. V was shortened by 8 bases and J by 5 bases, with 10 bases between the two germline ends. In DNA form, the CDR3 reads TGTGCCAGCCAGCGAGCCAACAATGAGCAGTTCTTC. As protein: CASQRANNEQFF.

The chain recombines TRBV19 with TRBJ1-2; D is unclear. Looked up from germline, CDR1 is LNHDA and CDR2 is SQIVND (reference sequence). Trimming took 5 bases from V and 0 from J, leaving 10 bases between them. The CDR3 length is 14 residues. The CDR3 DNA reads as TGTGCCAGTAGTCCTACCGGGACTAACTATGGCTACACCTTC. Its translation is CASSPTGTNYGYTF.

The DNA of the CDR3 is TGCGCCAGCAGTCGCACCCTTACGGGTGAGCAGTTCTTC. This encodes CASSRTLTGEQFF. The chain links TRBV5-1 to TRBJ2-1, with D uncertain. CDR3 size: 13 residues. CDR1 is SGHRS, CDR2 YFSETQ, per germline. The ends were cut back, 5 bases at V and 9 bases at J, with 15 bases in the middle.

The chain couples TRBV30 to TRBJ1-6; D not certain. CDR1 and CDR2 (germline): GTSNPN, SVGIG (reference sequence). V gave up 4 bases and J gave up 8 bases, with 6 bases separating them. The CDR3 totals 11 residues. CDR3 DNA: TGTGCCTGGAACCGAGATTCACCCCTCCACTTT. It encodes CAWNRDSPLHF. The whole variable domain, filled in from reference TRBV30 and TRBJ1-6, reads SQTIHQWPATLVQPVGSPLSLECTVEGTSNPNLYWYRQAAGRGLQLLFYSVGIGQISSEVPQNLSASRPQDRQFILSSKKLLLSDSGFYLCAWNRDSPLHFGNGTRLTVT.

The chain employs TRBV3-1 and TRBJ1-2; TRBD1 aligns across 9 bases. The CDR3 spans 15 residues. The germline V gene encodes CDR1 LGHDT and CDR2 YNNKEL (reference sequence). Trimming removed 1 base from V and 7 bases from J; junction bases left unmatched: 7. In DNA form, the CDR3 reads TGTGCCAGCAGCCAAGGGGACAGGGCCGTAGGTGGCTACACCTTC. Protein: CASSQGDRAVGGYTF.

The chain is built from TRBV6-2 or TRBV6-3 and TRBJ1-2; D gene unclear. CDR1 and CDR2 from the germline V gene are MNHEY and SVGEGT. V lost 8 bases and J 5 bases, leaving 24 bases between the germline ends. This CDR3 spans 16 amino acids. CDR3 nucleotide sequence: TGTGCCAGCCGGAGGCTCGGTTCAGGAATGCAATATGGCTACACCTTC. This encodes CASRRLGSGMQYGYTF.